A single sample is the source of the 6 T cell receptor beta chains below, sequenced in a study of blood T cell repertoires in COVID-19. Assay: immunoSEQ multiplex PCR; the TCRdb copy retains only in-frame clones and omits some. The sample carries around 140,000 clones, 85% to 90% recorded once. Sample: PBMCs or T cells enriched from blood (not recorded which). The source is a man aged 55 to 70 who had recovered from COVID-19.

V and J are TRBV28 and TRBJ2-7; possibly TRBD2 for D (6 bases). CDR1 is MDHEN and CDR2 is SYDVKM in the germline V gene. This CDR3 comprises 14 residues. The V gene lost 8 bases and the J gene lost 4 bases, with 18 bases spanning the gap. CDR3 in amino acids: CASAGTRNSYEQYF. The CDR3 DNA follows: TGTGCCAGCGCGGGGACCCGTAACTCGTACGAGCAGTACTTC.

This rearrangement joins TRBV4-1 to TRBJ2-5; no reliable D call. With 1 base removed from V and 6 bases from J, the gap between germline ends came to 9 bases. CDR1 MGHRA and CDR2 YSYEKL come from the germline V gene. There are 13 residues in the CDR3. The CDR3 loop is CASSQGLEKTQYF. The CDR3 DNA reads as TGCGCCAGCAGCCAAGGGCTAGAAAAGACCCAGTACTTC.

The CDR3 sequence is CASSLVGGQINFEQFF. The CDR3 DNA is TGTGCCAGCAGCTTGGTAGGGGGACAGATAAACTTTGAGCAGTTCTTC. This chain joins TRBV5-6 and TRBJ2-1, with 7 bases lining up with TRBD1. Germline CDR1 SGHDT, CDR2 YYEEEE. Trimming at V came to 0 bases and at J to 9 bases, leaving 12 bases not matched to a gene. The CDR3 runs to 16 residues.

The CDR3 bases are TGTGCCAGCAGCTTAAGGGACAGGGAGACCCAGTACTTC. The encoded protein is CASSLRDRETQYF. V and J are TRBV11-1 and TRBJ2-5; TRBD1 aligns across 8 bases. The germline V gene encodes CDR1 SGHAT and CDR2 FQDESV (reference sequence). The CDR3 is 13 residues long. Trimming cost V 2 bases and J 5 bases; bases outside gene matches: 1.

This clone showed up just a few times. V and J are TRBV7-6 and TRBJ2-7; 12 bases are shared with TRBD2. CDR1 and CDR2 from the germline V gene are SGHVS and FNYEAQ. There are 15 residues in the CDR3. V lost 5 bases to trimming and J lost 2 bases; unmatched junction nucleotides: 4. CDR3 protein: CASSASGRVPYEQYF. The CDR3 DNA sequence: TGTGCCAGCAGCGCTAGCGGGAGGGTCCCCTACGAGCAGTACTTC.

This clone appeared a single time. The chain couples TRBV24-1 to TRBJ1-1; a weak D match, TRBD1 (5 bases). Germline values: CDR1 KGHDR, CDR2 SFDVKD. CDR3 length: 13 residues. V lost 5 bases, J lost 9 bases, and 15 bases lay in between. The CDR3 here is CATSAPGGAQAFF. The CDR3 DNA follows: TGTGCCACCAGTGCCCCTGGAGGGGCCCAAGCTTTCTTT.